This T cell receptor (beta chain) is drawn from a study of cytomegalovirus exposure and HLA in healthy donors. CDR3 size: 15 residues. The V gene's germline CDR1 is MNHNS and CDR2 SASEGT. Trimming left V 5 bases short and J 4 bases short, with 14 bases between. Profiled with immunoSEQ multiplex PCR; TCRdb holds only in-frame clones, not every one. The table shows about 120,000 clones, with 86% occurring only once. The material sequenced was PBMCs. The chain carries TRBV6-1 and TRBJ2-2, with D perhaps TRBD1 (6 bases). This receptor was obtained from a man between 18 and 35 years old in good health and CMV-seronegative. The CDR3: CASSSRDISTGELFF. CDR3 DNA sequence: TGTGCCAGCAGTAGCCGGGACATAAGCACCGGGGAGCTGTTTTTT.